This T cell receptor beta chain was sequenced during a study of T cells after posttransplantation cyclophosphamide. Regarding the study as a whole: Blood and skin or GI T cell repertoires showed limited TRB overlap.

This clone was found once. Its antigen is unidentified. Germline is not matched at one junction end, which may reflect a read error. Controls had myeloablative marrow grafts with methotrexate and calcineurin inhibitor, sampled at 1 year. The CDR3 is 10 amino acids. Germline V gene sequence: CDR1 MRHNA, CDR2 SNTAGT. Profiling relied on immunoSEQ multiplex PCR, and the TCRdb table lists in-frame clones only, not all of them. The data hold tens of thousands of clones, with over 75% observed a single time. The TCR originated in a female patient between 30 and 45 years old who received an allogeneic stem cell transplant from an unrelated donor, was CMV-positive, and had acute and chronic GVHD. Some T cells here may be from the graft donor. This rearrangement joins TRBV6-4 to TRBJ2-3; 7 bases match TRBD2. Material: PBMCs, obtained just over 350 days after allogeneic stem cell transplant with calcineurin inhibitor and methotrexate. CDR3 in DNA: TGTGCCAGCAGTGTCGGCGGGAGAGGCTTT. This sequence encodes CASSVGGRGF.